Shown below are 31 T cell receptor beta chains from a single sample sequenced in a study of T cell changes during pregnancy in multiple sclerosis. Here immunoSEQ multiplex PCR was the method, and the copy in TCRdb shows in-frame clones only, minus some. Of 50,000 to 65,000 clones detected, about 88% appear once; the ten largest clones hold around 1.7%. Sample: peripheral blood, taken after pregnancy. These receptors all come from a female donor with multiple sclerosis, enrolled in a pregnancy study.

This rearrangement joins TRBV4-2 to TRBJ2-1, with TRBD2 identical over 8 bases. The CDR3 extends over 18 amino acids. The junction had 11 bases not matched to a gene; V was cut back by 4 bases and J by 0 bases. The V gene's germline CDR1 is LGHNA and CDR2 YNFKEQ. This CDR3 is CASSLTWRGESSYNEQFF. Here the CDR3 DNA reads TGTGCCAGCAGCCTAACGTGGCGGGGGGAAAGCTCCTACAATGAGCAGTTCTTC.

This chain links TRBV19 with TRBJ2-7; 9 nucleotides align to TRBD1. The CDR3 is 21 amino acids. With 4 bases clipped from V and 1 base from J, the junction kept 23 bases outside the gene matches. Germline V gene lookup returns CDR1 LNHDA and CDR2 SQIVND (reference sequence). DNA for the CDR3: TGTGCCAGTAGTAGGCTTCCCGCCCTCCCGGGACAGGGCCCCAGATCCTACGAGCAGTACTTC. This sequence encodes CASSRLPALPGQGPRSYEQYF.

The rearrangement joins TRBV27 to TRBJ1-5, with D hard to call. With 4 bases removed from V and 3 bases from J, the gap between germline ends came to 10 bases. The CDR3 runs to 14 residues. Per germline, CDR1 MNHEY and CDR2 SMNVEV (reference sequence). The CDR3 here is CASSYGGFNQPQHF. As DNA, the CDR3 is TGTGCCAGCAGTTACGGAGGATTCAATCAGCCCCAGCATTTT.

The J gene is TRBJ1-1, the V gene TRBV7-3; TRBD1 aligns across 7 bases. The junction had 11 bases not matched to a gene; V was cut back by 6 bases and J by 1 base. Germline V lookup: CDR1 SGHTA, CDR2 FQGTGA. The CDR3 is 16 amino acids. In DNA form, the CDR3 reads TGTGCCAGCAGATCATATCCCGGGACAGAGAACACTGAAGCTTTCTTT. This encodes CASRSYPGTENTEAFF.

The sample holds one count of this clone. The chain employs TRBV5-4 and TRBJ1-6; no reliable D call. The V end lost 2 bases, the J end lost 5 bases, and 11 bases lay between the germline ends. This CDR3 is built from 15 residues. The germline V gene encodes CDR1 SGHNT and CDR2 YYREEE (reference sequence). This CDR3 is CASSLIGANNSPLHF. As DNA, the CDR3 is TGTGCCAGCAGCTTAATCGGAGCAAATAATTCACCCCTCCACTTT. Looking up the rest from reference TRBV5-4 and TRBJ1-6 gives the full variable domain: ETGVTQSPTHLIKTRGQQVTLRCSSQSGHNTVSWYQQALGQGPQFIFQYYREEENGRGNFPPRFSGLQFPNYSSELNVNALELDDSALYLCASSLIGANNSPLHFGNGTRLTVT.

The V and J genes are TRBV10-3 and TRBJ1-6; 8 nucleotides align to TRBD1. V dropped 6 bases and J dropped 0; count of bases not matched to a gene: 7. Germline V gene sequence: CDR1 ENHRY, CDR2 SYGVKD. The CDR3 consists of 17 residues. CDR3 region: CAIRGRQGSSYNSPLHF. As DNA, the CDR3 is TGTGCCATCAGGGGAAGACAGGGGAGCTCCTATAATTCACCCCTCCACTTT.

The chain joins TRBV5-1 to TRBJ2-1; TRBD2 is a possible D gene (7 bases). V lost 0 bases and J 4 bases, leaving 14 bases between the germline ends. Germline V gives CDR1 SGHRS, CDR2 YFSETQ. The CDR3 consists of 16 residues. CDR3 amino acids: CASSLGSGGIYNEQFF. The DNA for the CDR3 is TGCGCCAGCAGCTTGGGATCGGGGGGCATTTACAATGAGCAGTTCTTC.

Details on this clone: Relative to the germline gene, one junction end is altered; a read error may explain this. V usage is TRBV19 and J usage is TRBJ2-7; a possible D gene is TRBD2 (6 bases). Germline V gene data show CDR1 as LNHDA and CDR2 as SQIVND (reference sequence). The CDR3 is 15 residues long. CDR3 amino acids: CARSKGDSNSYEQYF. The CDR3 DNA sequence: TGTGCCAGAAGTAAAGGGGACTCCAACTCCTACGAGCAGTACTTC.

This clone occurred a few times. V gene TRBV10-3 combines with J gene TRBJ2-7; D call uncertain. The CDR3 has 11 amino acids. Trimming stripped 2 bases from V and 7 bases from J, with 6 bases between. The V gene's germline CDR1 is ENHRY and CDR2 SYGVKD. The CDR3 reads CAISEVTEQYF. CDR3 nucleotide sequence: TGTGCCATCAGTGAGGTGACAGAGCAGTACTTC.

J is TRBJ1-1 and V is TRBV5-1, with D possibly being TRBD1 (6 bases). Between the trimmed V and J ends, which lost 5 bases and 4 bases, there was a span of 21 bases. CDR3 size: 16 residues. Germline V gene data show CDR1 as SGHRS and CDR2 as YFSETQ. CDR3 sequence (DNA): TGCGCCAGCAGGTGGTCTCTTTCCGCCAGGGGCACTGAAGCTTTCTTT. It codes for CASRWSLSARGTEAFF.

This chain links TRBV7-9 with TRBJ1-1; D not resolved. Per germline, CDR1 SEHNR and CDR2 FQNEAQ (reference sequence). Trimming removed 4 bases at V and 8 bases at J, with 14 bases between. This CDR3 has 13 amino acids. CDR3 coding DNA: TGTGCCAGCAGCTCGAAAGGACCGGGAGAAGCTTTCTTT. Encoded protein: CASSSKGPGEAFF.

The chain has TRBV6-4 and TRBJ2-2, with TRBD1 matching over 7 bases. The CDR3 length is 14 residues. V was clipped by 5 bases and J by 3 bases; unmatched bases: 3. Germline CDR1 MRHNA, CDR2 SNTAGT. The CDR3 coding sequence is TGTGCCAGCAGTAGGGGGCTGGACACCGGGGAGCTGTTTTTT. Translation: CASSRGLDTGELFF.

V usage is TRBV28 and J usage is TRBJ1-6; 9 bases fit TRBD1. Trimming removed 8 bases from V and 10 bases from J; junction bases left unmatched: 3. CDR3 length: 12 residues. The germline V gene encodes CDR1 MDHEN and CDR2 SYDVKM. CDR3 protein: CASRDRESPLHF. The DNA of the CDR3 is TGTGCCAGCCGGGACAGGGAGTCACCCCTCCACTTT.

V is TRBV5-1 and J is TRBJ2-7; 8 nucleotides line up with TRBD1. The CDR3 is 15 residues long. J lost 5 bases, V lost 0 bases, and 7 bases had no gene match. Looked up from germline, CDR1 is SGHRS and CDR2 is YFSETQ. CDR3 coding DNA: TGCGCCAGCAGCTTGGGCGGACAGGGCGTCCACGAGCAGTACTTC. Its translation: CASSLGGQGVHEQYF.

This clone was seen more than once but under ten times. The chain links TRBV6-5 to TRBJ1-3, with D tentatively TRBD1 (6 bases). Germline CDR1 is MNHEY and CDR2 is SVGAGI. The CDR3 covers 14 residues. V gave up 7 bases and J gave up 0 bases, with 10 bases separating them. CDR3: CASKIQGSGNTIYF. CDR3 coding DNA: TGTGCCAGCAAGATACAGGGCTCTGGAAACACCATATATTTT.

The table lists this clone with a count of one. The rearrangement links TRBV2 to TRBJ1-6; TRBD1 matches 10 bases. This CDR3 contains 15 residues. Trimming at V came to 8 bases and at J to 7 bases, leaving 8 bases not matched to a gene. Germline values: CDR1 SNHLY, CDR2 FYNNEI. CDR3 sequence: CASHRDRGWNSPLHF. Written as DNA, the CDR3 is TGTGCCAGCCACCGGGACAGGGGATGGAATTCACCCCTCCACTTT.

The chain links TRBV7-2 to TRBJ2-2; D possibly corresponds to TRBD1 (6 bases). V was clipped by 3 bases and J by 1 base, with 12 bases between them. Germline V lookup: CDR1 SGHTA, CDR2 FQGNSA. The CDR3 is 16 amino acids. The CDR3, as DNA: TGTGCCAGCAGCTTGTATATGACAGGGAACACCGGGGAGCTGTTTTTT. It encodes CASSLYMTGNTGELFF. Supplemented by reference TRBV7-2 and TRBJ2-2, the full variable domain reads GAGVSQSPSNKVTEKGKDVELRCDPISGHTALYWYRQSLGQGLEFLIYFQGNSAPDKSGLPSDRFSAERTGGSVSTLTIQRTQQEDSAVYLCASSLYMTGNTGELFFGEGSRLTVL.

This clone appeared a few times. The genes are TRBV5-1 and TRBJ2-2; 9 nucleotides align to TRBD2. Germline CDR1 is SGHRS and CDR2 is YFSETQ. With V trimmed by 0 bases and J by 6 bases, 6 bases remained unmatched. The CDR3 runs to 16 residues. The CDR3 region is CASSLVASGGSGELFF. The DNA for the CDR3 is TGCGCCAGCAGCTTGGTTGCCAGCGGGGGGTCCGGGGAGCTGTTTTTT.

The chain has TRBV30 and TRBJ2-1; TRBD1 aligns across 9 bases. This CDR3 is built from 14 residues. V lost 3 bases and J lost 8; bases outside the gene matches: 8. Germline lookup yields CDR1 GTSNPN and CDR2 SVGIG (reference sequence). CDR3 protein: CAWRRQGGYDEQFF. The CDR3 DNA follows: TGTGCCTGGAGACGACAGGGGGGTTACGATGAGCAGTTCTTC. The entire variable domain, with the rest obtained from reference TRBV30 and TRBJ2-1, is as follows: SQTIHQWPATLVQPVGSPLSLECTVEGTSNPNLYWYRQAAGRGLQLLFYSVGIGQISSEVPQNLSASRPQDRQFILSSKKLLLSDSGFYLCAWRRQGGYDEQFFGPGTRLTVL.

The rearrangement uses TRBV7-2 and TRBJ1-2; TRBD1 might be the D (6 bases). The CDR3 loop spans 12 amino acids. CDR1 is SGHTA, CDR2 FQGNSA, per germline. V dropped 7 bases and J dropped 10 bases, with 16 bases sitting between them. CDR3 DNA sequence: TGTGCCAGCAAAGTGGAGGGGGGGATCTACACCTTC. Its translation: CASKVEGGIYTF.

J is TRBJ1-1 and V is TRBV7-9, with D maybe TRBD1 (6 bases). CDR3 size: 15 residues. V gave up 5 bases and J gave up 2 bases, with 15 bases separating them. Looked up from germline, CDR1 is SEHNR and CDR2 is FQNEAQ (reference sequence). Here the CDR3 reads CASSKGVGLNTEAFF. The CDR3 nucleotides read TGTGCCAGCAGCAAGGGGGTCGGACTTAACACTGAAGCTTTCTTT.

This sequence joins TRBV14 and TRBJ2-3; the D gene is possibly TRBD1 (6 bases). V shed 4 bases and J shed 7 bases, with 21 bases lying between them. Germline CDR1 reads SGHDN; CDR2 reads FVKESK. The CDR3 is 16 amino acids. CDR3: CASSRTFQGLSNTQYF. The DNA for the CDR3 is TGTGCCAGCAGCCGTACGTTTCAGGGGTTGTCGAATACGCAGTATTTT. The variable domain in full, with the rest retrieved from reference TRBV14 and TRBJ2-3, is EAGVTQFPSHSVIEKGQTVTLRCDPISGHDNLYWYRRVMGKEIKFLLHFVKESKQDESGMPNNRFLAERTGGTYSTLKVQPAELEDSGVYFCASSRTFQGLSNTQYFGPGTRLTVL.

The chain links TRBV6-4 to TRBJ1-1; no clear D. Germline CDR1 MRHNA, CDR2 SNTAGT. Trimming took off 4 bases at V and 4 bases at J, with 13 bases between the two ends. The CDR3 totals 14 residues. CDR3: CASSVDGAATEAFF. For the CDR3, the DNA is TGTGCCAGCAGTGTTGACGGAGCTGCCACTGAAGCTTTCTTT.

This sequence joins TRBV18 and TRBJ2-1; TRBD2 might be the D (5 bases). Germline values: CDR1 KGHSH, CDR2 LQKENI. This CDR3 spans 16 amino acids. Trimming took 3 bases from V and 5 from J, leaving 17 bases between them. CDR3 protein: CASSPPGSARDNEQFF. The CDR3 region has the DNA TGTGCCAGCTCACCCCCTGGGTCAGCGAGGGACAATGAGCAGTTCTTC.

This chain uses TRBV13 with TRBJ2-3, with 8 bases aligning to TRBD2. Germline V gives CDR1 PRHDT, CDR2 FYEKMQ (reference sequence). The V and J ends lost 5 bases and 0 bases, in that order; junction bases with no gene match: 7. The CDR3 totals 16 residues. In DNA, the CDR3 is TGTGCCAGCAGCCCCCCTCAGCGGGGGAGCACAGATACGCAGTATTTT. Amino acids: CASSPPQRGSTDTQYF.

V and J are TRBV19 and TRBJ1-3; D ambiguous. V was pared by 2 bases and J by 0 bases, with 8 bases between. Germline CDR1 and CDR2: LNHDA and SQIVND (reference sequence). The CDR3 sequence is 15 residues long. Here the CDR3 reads CASSIRFSSGNTIYF. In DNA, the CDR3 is TGTGCCAGTAGTATACGGTTTAGCTCTGGAAACACCATATATTTT.

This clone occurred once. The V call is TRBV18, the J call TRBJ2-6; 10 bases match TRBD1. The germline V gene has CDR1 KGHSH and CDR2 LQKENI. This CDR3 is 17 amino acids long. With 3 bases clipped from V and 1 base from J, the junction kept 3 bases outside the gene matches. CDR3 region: CASSPGQGPSGANVLTF. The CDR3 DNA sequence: TGTGCCAGCTCACCGGGACAGGGGCCTTCTGGGGCCAACGTCCTGACTTTC.

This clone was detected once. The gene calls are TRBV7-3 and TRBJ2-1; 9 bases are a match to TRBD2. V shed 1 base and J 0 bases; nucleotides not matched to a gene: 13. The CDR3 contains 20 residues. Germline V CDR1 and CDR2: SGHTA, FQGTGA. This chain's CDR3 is CASSLMQGRGGHGSYNEQFF. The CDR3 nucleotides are TGTGCCAGCAGCTTAATGCAAGGGCGGGGGGGCCACGGCTCCTACAATGAGCAGTTCTTC.

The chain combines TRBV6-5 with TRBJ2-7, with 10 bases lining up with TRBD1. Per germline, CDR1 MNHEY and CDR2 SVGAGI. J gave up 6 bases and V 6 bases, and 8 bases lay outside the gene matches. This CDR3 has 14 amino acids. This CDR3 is CASSEGQGVFEQYF. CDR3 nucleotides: TGTGCCAGCAGCGAAGGACAGGGGGTTTTCGAGCAGTACTTC.

CDR3 residues: CASSSLLAGVETQYF. DNA for the CDR3: TGTGCCAGCAGTTCTCTACTAGCGGGGGTGGAGACCCAGTACTTC. This sequence joins TRBV28 and TRBJ2-5; TRBD2 agrees at 11 bases. Germline CDR1 reads MDHEN; CDR2 reads SYDVKM. The CDR3 contains 15 residues. V lost 4 bases and J lost 5; bases outside the gene matches: 6.

The CDR3 spells CASSPAAGNTEAFF. Here the CDR3 DNA reads TGCGCCAGCAGCCCCGCGGCGGGGAACACTGAAGCTTTCTTT. The rearrangement links TRBV5-1 to TRBJ1-1, with D uncertain. V was pared by 4 bases and J by 1 base, with 11 bases between. CDR3 length equals 14 residues. Germline V gene data show CDR1 as SGHRS and CDR2 as YFSETQ.